The text below deals with one T cell receptor beta chain. This sample is part of a study of blood T cell repertoires in COVID-19. As for the study in general: Acute-phase and convalescent COVID-19 samples originated in the United States, Italy and Spain. T cells, B-cell-depleted T cells, or PBMCs provided the cDNA or gDNA that served as material.

CDR1 SGHRS and CDR2 YFSETQ come from the germline V gene. Germline trimming cut 4 bases from V and 4 bases from J; bases unmatched to any gene: 7. This CDR3 has 15 amino acids. Original processing methods: How many nucleated cells were present was estimated from reference gene primer amplification. TCRdb's copy holds only in-frame clones and misses some; the assay was immunoSEQ multiplex PCR. For V, J and clone size, that table is used; D and trimming come from the DNA. In the table there are tens of thousands of clones, roughly four fifths of which are singletons. The chain employs TRBV5-1 and TRBJ2-3, with TRBD2 matching 9 bases. Sequencing was performed on peripheral blood. The sequence derives from a woman aged 80 or over with acute or convalescent COVID-19. This chain's CDR3 is CASSLSGGDPDTQYF. CDR3 DNA: TGCGCCAGCAGCCTTAGCGGGGGCGACCCAGATACGCAGTATTTT.